The 13 T cell receptor beta chains given below trace back to one sample, sequenced in a study of OX40 agonist ivuxolimab in advanced cancers. Produced via immunoSEQ multiplex PCR; TCRdb's table is partial and in-frame only. The sample shows over 40,000 clones, about four fifths of them seen only once. Source: CD4+ or CD8+ T cells sorted from blood, taken in a trial of the OX40 agonist ivuxolimab. The source is an adult with an advanced solid tumor such as melanoma, head and neck, liver or kidney cancer.

The V and J genes are TRBV6-1 and TRBJ1-2; TRBD1 agrees at 7 bases. The junction had 5 bases not matched to a gene; V was cut back by 5 bases and J by 2 bases. CDR1 is MNHNS and CDR2 is SASEGT in the germline V gene. The CDR3 sequence is 14 residues long. CDR3 sequence: CASSPGTVNYGYTF. CDR3 sequence (DNA): TGTGCCAGCAGTCCAGGGACAGTCAACTATGGCTACACCTTC.

This clone was seen only once. The V call is TRBV28, the J call TRBJ2-7; D might be TRBD2 (7 bases). Germline V gives CDR1 MDHEN, CDR2 SYDVKM. V was pared by 9 bases and J by 6 bases, with 24 bases between. The CDR3 runs to 15 residues. Written as DNA, the CDR3 is TGTGCCAGTCAAGCACCGCGGGGGCTCTATTCCGAGCAGTACTTC. Amino acids: CASQAPRGLYSEQYF.

This clone was recorded only once. The rearrangement joins TRBV7-9 to TRBJ2-3; D is uncertain. Germline V gives CDR1 SEHNR, CDR2 FQNEAQ (reference sequence). Deletions cut 5 bases from V and 4 bases from J, with 4 bases between. The CDR3 contains 11 residues. The CDR3 region is CASSPADTQYF. The CDR3 coding sequence is TGTGCCAGCAGCCCTGCAGATACGCAGTATTTT. The whole variable domain, filled in from reference TRBV7-9 and TRBJ2-3, reads DTGVSQNPRHKITKRGQNVTFRCDPISEHNRLYWYRQTLGQGPEFLTYFQNEAQLEKSRLLSDRFSAERPKGSFSTLEIQRTEQGDSAMYLCASSPADTQYFGPGTRLTVL.

The chain recombines TRBV5-1 with TRBJ2-5; 13 bases line up with TRBD2. Trimming removed 0 bases from V and 1 base from J; junction bases left unmatched: 6. CDR1 is SGHRS, CDR2 YFSETQ, per germline. The CDR3 runs to 18 residues. The CDR3 sequence: CASSLVFGTSGIQETQYF. The DNA of the CDR3 is TGCGCCAGCAGCTTGGTATTCGGGACTAGCGGGATCCAAGAGACCCAGTACTTC.

The CDR3 DNA follows: TGTGCCAGCAGCGTAGCCGGTCAGGGGACAGGGGTTCTGGGTAATGAAAAACTGTTTTTT. As protein: CASSVAGQGTGVLGNEKLFF. The chain combines TRBV9 with TRBJ1-4, with 10 bases fitting TRBD1. Germline V gene data show CDR1 as SGDLS and CDR2 as YYNGEE. The CDR3 extends over 20 amino acids. Trimming removed 0 bases from V and 4 bases from J; junction bases left unmatched: 15.

The chain combines TRBV30 with TRBJ1-1; 7 bases fit TRBD1. The V gene's germline CDR1 is GTSNPN and CDR2 SVGIG (reference sequence). The junction had 5 bases not matched to a gene; V was cut back by 8 bases and J by 2 bases. CDR3 length: 12 residues. As DNA, the CDR3 is TGTGCCGGACAGGCAGGAAACACTGAAGCTTTCTTT. Residues: CAGQAGNTEAFF.

The V call is TRBV5-1, the J call TRBJ2-5; weak D call: TRBD1 (6 bases). The germline gives CDR1 SGHRS, CDR2 YFSETQ. The CDR3 totals 13 residues. Trimming cost V 7 bases and J 0 bases, with 10 bases left between them. CDR3 region: CASGHRDQETQYF. The DNA for the CDR3 is TGCGCCAGCGGACACAGGGACCAAGAGACCCAGTACTTC.

The chain has TRBV29-1 and TRBJ2-7; 12 bases agree with TRBD2. Germline loops: CDR1 SQVTM, CDR2 ANQGSEA. V dropped 6 bases and J dropped 3; count of bases not matched to a gene: 9. The CDR3 spans 15 residues. The CDR3 sequence is CSVRETSGSGYEQYF. The CDR3 coding sequence is TGCAGCGTCCGAGAGACTAGCGGGAGCGGCTACGAGCAGTACTTC.

This clone was observed once. V usage is TRBV28 and J usage is TRBJ2-5; 10 nucleotides agree with TRBD2. The DNA end lines up better with TRBJ2-7; the J call may be wrong. CDR3 length: 14 residues. Looked up from germline, CDR1 is MDHEN and CDR2 is SYDVKM. In nucleotides, the CDR3 is TGTGCCAGCACCCTTGCTAGCGGGAGCTACGAGCAGTACTTC. Translating gives CASTLASGSYEQYF.

This chain joins TRBV7-9 and TRBJ1-6, with TRBD1 identical over 7 bases. The junction had 10 bases not matched to a gene; V was cut back by 3 bases and J by 8 bases. Germline V CDR1 and CDR2: SEHNR, FQNEAQ (reference sequence). The CDR3 length is 16 residues. The CDR3 nucleotides are TGTGCCAGCAGCTTTTCCGGACAGGCGGCGGATTCACCCCTCCACTTT. Its translation: CASSFSGQAADSPLHF.

The chain uses TRBV30 and TRBJ1-3; 7 bases fit TRBD1. The germline gives CDR1 GTSNPN, CDR2 SVGIG (reference sequence). The CDR3 is 14 amino acids. V trimming: 3 bases; J trimming: 2 bases; junction bases outside the gene matches: 4. The CDR3 here is CAWRPDRTGNTIYF. The CDR3, as DNA: TGTGCCTGGAGGCCGGACAGGACTGGAAACACCATATATTTT.

This clone was detected only a few times. The chain uses TRBV19 and TRBJ1-5; D possibly corresponds to TRBD1 (6 bases). Germline CDR1 reads LNHDA; CDR2 reads SQIVND (reference sequence). This CDR3 has 14 residues. V was clipped by 5 bases and J by 6 bases, with 14 bases between them. DNA of the CDR3: TGTGCCAGTAGTCCTAAACAGGGATTTCAGCCCCAGCATTTT. This sequence encodes CASSPKQGFQPQHF.

The V call is TRBV11-3, the J call TRBJ1-1; 7 positions agree with TRBD1. The CDR3 is 11 residues long. After removal of 2 bases from V and 10 bases from J, the junction contained 1 base not matched to a gene. Germline values: CDR1 SGHNT, CDR2 YENEEA. CDR3 bases: TGTGCCAGCAGCTTAAGGGGGCCAGCTTTCTTT. Protein: CASSLRGPAFF.